This T cell receptor (beta chain) was recovered during a study of blood T cell repertoires in COVID-19. Participants' reported clinical history set cohort assignment. Cohort 3 donors were reported recovered after two negative PCRs, clearance, or symptom resolution. TCRdb keeps only in-frame clones here, not all; method: immunoSEQ multiplex PCR. Altogether over 200,000 clones are present, around 86% being singletons, with the ten largest covering about a sixth. CDR1 SGHVS and CDR2 FQNEAQ come from the germline V gene. V lost 5 bases and J lost 2, with 16 bases in between. The CDR3 has 15 residues. The rearrangement links TRBV7-8 to TRBJ2-7, with D possibly being TRBD2 (6 bases). The sample was PBMCs or T cells enriched from blood (not recorded which). The receptor's source is a man younger than 35 who had recovered from COVID-19. CDR3 coding DNA: TGTGCCAGCAGCCCCTCGGAGGGGTTAACCTACGAGCAGTACTTC. It codes for CASSPSEGLTYEQYF.